This TCR beta chain is drawn from a study of identical twins. This clonotype has just a few counts. Its antigen is not known. In germline, CDR1 is KGHDR, CDR2 SFDVKD. The CDR3 sequence is 13 residues long. The V end was cut by 7 bases, the J end by 1 base, with 6 bases between. Whole-study results and caveats: Cross-sectional statistical analysis, not tracking of the same donors, underpinned the conclusions. Reduced insertions were recorded for abundant cord blood beta clonotypes, with no such pattern in memory repertoires. Where out-of-frame alpha sequences were twin-shared, they showed excess low generation probability.

In TCRdb, the 5' RACE reads were re-called with MiXCR into one record per CDR3 protein. The sample includes some 600,000 distinct CDR3 sequences, just over 7% of them seen just once. In addition, the sample was reused for a study of yellow fever vaccine responses in identical twins.

The V and J genes are TRBV24-1 and TRBJ2-2, with no clear D. The source material was PBMCs. The receptor was derived from a woman between 18 and 29 years old in good health. DNA of the CDR3: TGTGCCACCAGCCAACTGAACACCGGGGAGCTGTTTTTT. Its translation: CATSQLNTGELFF.